This T cell receptor beta chain was identified during a study of circulating and synovial CD4+ cells in juvenile arthritis. General study findings and limits: Overlap with synovium rose as more T cells were sequenced.

Germline CDR1 MNHEY, CDR2 SVGAGI. This CDR3 has 15 amino acids. Note on this clone: Its matching antigen is unknown.

Profiling relied on immunoSEQ multiplex PCR, and the TCRdb table lists in-frame clones only, not all of them. The sample yields about 36,000 clones, approximately 93% seen once. The chain links TRBV6-5 to TRBJ2-5; 7 positions match TRBD1. The last part of the DNA fits TRBJ2-7 better; the J call may be wrong. The specimen was CD4+ T cells from blood. The sequence derives from a human donor with juvenile idiopathic arthritis. CDR3 nucleotide sequence: TGTGCCAGCATCGGACAGGTCATGAGCTCCTACGAGCAGTACTTC. The encoded protein is CASIGQVMSSYEQYF.